Reported below is one T cell receptor (beta chain). The record originates from a study of blood T cell repertoires in COVID-19. Study summary: The United States, Italy and Spain supplied acute and convalescent COVID-19 samples. T cells, B-cell-depleted T cells, or PBMCs provided the cDNA or gDNA that served as material.

In the original workflow: Reference gene primer amplification yielded estimated nucleated cell counts. Profiling relied on immunoSEQ multiplex PCR, and the TCRdb table lists in-frame clones only, not all of them. The DNA was the basis for D and trimming; V, J and clone size are from that table. The table includes under 250,000 clones, around 81% detected once. V was shortened by 5 bases and J by 5 bases, with 5 bases between the two germline ends. The CDR3 has 11 amino acids. Germline V gene sequence: CDR1 MNHEY, CDR2 SVGAGI. The V and J genes are TRBV6-5 and TRBJ2-3, with D possibly being TRBD1 (5 bases). The sequenced sample was peripheral blood. The sequence derives from a man aged 25 to 45 who had recovered from COVID-19. The CDR3 bases are TGTGCCAGCAGTCAGGGAGATACGCAGTATTTT. This gives the protein CASSQGDTQYF.